This TCR beta chain is drawn from a study of cytomegalovirus exposure and HLA in healthy donors. Findings of the study overall: Across donors, sequencing depth was assumed by presence/absence analyses to be roughly uniform. CMV serostatus was the only recorded immune exposure for donors.

As regards this clone: Its antigen is currently unknown.

Germline assignment: CDR1 KGHSH and CDR2 LQKENI. The CDR3 is 15 amino acids. V was clipped by 6 bases and J by 5 bases; unmatched bases: 7. PCR primers comprised 60 Vbeta and 13 Jbeta primers. Clones were sequenced by immunoSEQ multiplex PCR, and TCRdb holds only the in-frame ones, with some missing. The sample records some 130,000 clones, over 70% being singletons. The sequence derives from a man in his forties in good health and CMV-seronegative. The chain uses TRBV18 and TRBJ2-2; 9 bases map to TRBD1. Sequenced input: PBMCs. CDR3 amino acids: CASSPAGTGTGELFF. The CDR3 coding sequence is TGTGCCAGCTCCCCCGCCGGGACAGGGACCGGGGAGCTGTTTTTT.